One sample yielded the 20 T cell receptor beta chains listed below, sequenced in a study of blood T cell repertoires in COVID-19. TCRdb's table, derived via immunoSEQ multiplex PCR, lists solely in-frame clones and lacks some. The repertoire holds around 120,000 clones, with roughly 80% as singletons. The sample consisted of peripheral blood. These receptors came from a man between 65 and 85 years old with active or convalescent COVID-19.

The CDR3, as DNA: TGTGCCAGCACCCGGGACTTCTCTGAAAAACTGTTTTTT. The encoded protein is CASTRDFSEKLFF. The chain recombines TRBV25-1 with TRBJ1-4; a weak D match, TRBD1 (5 bases). V was trimmed by 7 bases and J by 7 bases, leaving 13 bases between them. CDR1 and CDR2 from the germline V gene are MGHDK and SYGVNS. This CDR3 has 13 residues.

The chain couples TRBV5-1 to TRBJ2-5; possibly TRBD2 for D (5 bases). V was pared by 0 bases and J by 7 bases, with 10 bases between. From germline, CDR1 is SGHRS and CDR2 YFSETQ. The CDR3 totals 13 residues. In nucleotides, the CDR3 is TGCGCCAGCAGCTTGGTGGGAGAAGGGACCCAGTACTTC. Translating gives CASSLVGEGTQYF.

The chain joins TRBV29-1 to TRBJ2-1, with 10 bases matching TRBD1. CDR1 and CDR2 (germline): SQVTM, ANQGSEA. V shed 2 bases and J 14 bases; nucleotides not matched to a gene: 9. This CDR3 is 13 amino acids long. The CDR3 nucleotides read TGCAGCGTTGAACGTAGCCGGGACAGGGGAAAGTTCTTC. This gives the protein CSVERSRDRGKFF.

This sequence joins TRBV9 and TRBJ2-5; TRBD2 aligns across 11 bases. Germline CDR1 reads SGDLS; CDR2 reads YYNGEE. With V trimmed by 3 bases and J by 4 bases, 8 bases remained unmatched. The CDR3 runs to 16 residues. The CDR3, as DNA: TGTGCCAGCAGCGCGGGGGGACTAGCGGAGGTAGAGACCCAGTACTTC. Its protein is CASSAGGLAEVETQYF.

This clone was seen just once. This sequence joins TRBV29-1 and TRBJ2-5; 7 nucleotides line up with TRBD1. This CDR3 comprises 12 residues. From germline, CDR1 is SQVTM and CDR2 ANQGSEA. V gave up 8 bases and J gave up 3 bases; unmatched junction bases: 6. The CDR3 reads CSLAQGEETQYF. DNA for the CDR3: TGCAGCTTGGCCCAGGGGGAAGAGACCCAGTACTTC.

The chain couples TRBV11-3 to TRBJ2-3; a possible D gene is TRBD1 (5 bases). This CDR3 has 15 residues. The germline CDR1 and CDR2 sequences are SGHNT and YENEEA. Trimming took 1 base from V and 4 from J, leaving 12 bases between them. The CDR3: CASSLVRAGPDTQYF. The CDR3 DNA follows: TGTGCCAGCAGCTTAGTAAGGGCAGGGCCAGATACGCAGTATTTT.

The chain carries TRBV3-1 (or the pseudogene TRBV3-2) and TRBJ2-7; D perhaps matches TRBD1 (7 bases). This CDR3 comprises 12 residues. CDR1 and CDR2 from the germline V gene are LGHDT and YNNKEL (reference sequence). V lost 3 bases to trimming and J lost 6 bases, with 9 bases between them. The CDR3 DNA reads TGTGCCAGCAGCCATCAGGGGGGCGAGCAGTACTTC. This codes for CASSHQGGEQYF.

This clone was counted once. This chain connects TRBV30 to TRBJ1-2; D is perhaps TRBD1 (6 bases). Trimming took off 1 base at V and 3 bases at J, with 9 bases between the two ends. CDR3 length: 13 amino acids. CDR1 and CDR2 from the germline V gene are GTSNPN and SVGIG (reference sequence). CDR3 in amino acids: CAWSGQDDYGYTF. Here the CDR3 DNA reads TGTGCCTGGAGTGGACAGGACGACTATGGCTACACCTTC.

The chain links TRBV6-2 or TRBV6-3 to TRBJ1-2; TRBD1 might be the D (6 bases). Trimming cost V 2 bases and J 6 bases, with 19 bases left between them. Per germline, CDR1 MNHEY and CDR2 SVGEGT. The CDR3 has 16 residues. CDR3 sequence: CASSYAQGIINDGYTF. The DNA of the CDR3 is TGTGCCAGCAGTTACGCCCAGGGGATAATAAATGATGGCTACACCTTC.

The CDR3 sequence: CASSQEKQVGYYGYTF. CDR3 nucleotides: TGTGCCAGCAGCCAAGAAAAGCAGGTTGGCTACTATGGCTACACCTTC. This rearrangement joins TRBV4-2 to TRBJ1-2; D remains unclear. V was cut by 0 bases and J by 3 bases, with 14 bases left in between. Germline V lookup: CDR1 LGHNA, CDR2 YNFKEQ. The CDR3 totals 16 residues.

This clone has a single count. The gene calls are TRBV28 and TRBJ1-2, with 9 bases lining up with TRBD1. Germline CDR1 is MDHEN and CDR2 is SYDVKM. CDR3 length: 15 amino acids. With 7 bases clipped from V and 3 bases from J, the junction kept 9 bases outside the gene matches. For the CDR3, the DNA is TGTGCCAGCATCCGAGTGACAGGGGGATACTATGGCTACACCTTC. It codes for CASIRVTGGYYGYTF.

The gene calls are TRBV5-4 and TRBJ1-1, with D tentatively TRBD1 (6 bases). This CDR3 has 16 residues. Germline V lookup: CDR1 SGHNT, CDR2 YYREEE (reference sequence). Trimming stripped 4 bases from V and 1 base from J, with 17 bases between. CDR3 sequence (DNA): TGTGCCAGCAGCCCGGGCCAGGGGACCGCGAACACTGAAGCTTTCTTT. Its protein is CASSPGQGTANTEAFF.

The chain uses TRBV6-5 and TRBJ1-5; 8 bases line up with TRBD1. CDR3 length: 15 amino acids. Germline V gene sequence: CDR1 MNHEY, CDR2 SVGAGI. V dropped 5 bases and J dropped 7; count of bases not matched to a gene: 10. The CDR3 DNA reads as TGTGCCAGCAGTAGAGGGACAGGCCCAGACCAGCCCCAGCATTTT. Translation gives CASSRGTGPDQPQHF.

V is TRBV27 and J is TRBJ1-5; D call uncertain. Trimming removed 9 bases at V and 2 bases at J, with 20 bases between. The CDR3 is 16 amino acids. Germline V gene sequence: CDR1 MNHEY, CDR2 SMNVEV (reference sequence). This CDR3 reads CARPLPGRVGNQPQHF. The CDR3 nucleotides are TGTGCCAGGCCCCTCCCCGGGAGGGTGGGCAATCAGCCCCAGCATTTT.

This chain connects TRBV28 to TRBJ1-2; maybe TRBD1 (5 bases). The CDR3 length is 13 residues. From germline, CDR1 is MDHEN and CDR2 SYDVKM. V dropped 6 bases and J dropped 7 bases, with 15 bases sitting between them. The DNA for the CDR3 is TGTGCCAGCAGCTTAGACAGAGTCGGTGGCTACACCTTC. This gives the protein CASSLDRVGGYTF.

In this sample, this clone turned up once. V and J are TRBV2 and TRBJ2-1; the match to TRBD1 covers 7 bases. CDR1 SNHLY and CDR2 FYNNEI come from the germline V gene. V lost 5 bases and J lost 8; bases outside the gene matches: 3. The CDR3 consists of 12 residues. This CDR3 reads CASSKGADEQFF. Here the CDR3 DNA reads TGTGCCAGCAGTAAGGGGGCGGATGAGCAGTTCTTC.

This clone occurred once. This sequence joins TRBV19 and TRBJ2-6; the D gene is possibly TRBD1 (6 bases). This CDR3 contains 16 residues. V lost 1 base, J lost 2 bases, and 9 bases lay in between. Germline V gene sequence: CDR1 LNHDA, CDR2 SQIVND (reference sequence). CDR3 sequence (DNA): TGTGCCAGTAGTATAGCCCCAGGGGCTGGGGCCAACGTCCTGACTTTC. Its protein product is CASSIAPGAGANVLTF.

The genes are TRBV28 and TRBJ1-2; a possible D gene is TRBD1 (5 bases). V lost 6 bases to trimming and J lost 5 bases, with 10 bases between them. The CDR3 loop spans 12 amino acids. CDR1 MDHEN and CDR2 SYDVKM come from the germline V gene. The CDR3 coding sequence is TGTGCCAGCAGCCAAGGGGTGTATGGCTACACCTTC. It yields the protein CASSQGVYGYTF.

J is TRBJ1-4 and V is TRBV24-1, with 9 bases identical to TRBD1. V lost 4 bases and J lost 7; bases outside the gene matches: 12. Germline V gene sequence: CDR1 KGHDR, CDR2 SFDVKD. The CDR3 has 17 residues. CDR3 amino acids: CATSDPTGGSEREKLFF. The CDR3 DNA follows: TGTGCCACCAGTGACCCCACAGGGGGCAGCGAACGTGAAAAACTGTTTTTT.

V usage is TRBV5-4 and J usage is TRBJ1-4; D perhaps matches TRBD1 (6 bases). V was cut by 3 bases and J by 8 bases, with 14 bases left in between. Germline V gives CDR1 SGHNT, CDR2 YYREEE (reference sequence). This CDR3 contains 14 residues. The CDR3 DNA reads TGTGCCAGCAGCTCCGGGACACAACTAGAAAAACTGTTTTTT. Translation: CASSSGTQLEKLFF.